The 27 T cell receptor beta chains below come from one sample, sequenced in a study of CD8 T cells in Susac syndrome. It was with random hexamers that 0.5 to 1 ug RNA was reverse transcribed. Using its own MiXCR run on the immunoSEQ multiplex PCR reads, TCRdb lists one record per CDR3 protein. The data contain approximately 150,000 distinct CDR3 sequences, approximately 93% of them seen just once; the ten biggest clones take up roughly 0.1%. Sequencing input: CD4+ T cells from PBMCs. The receptors were gathered from a human donor with multiple sclerosis.

This clonotype was recorded once. The chain recombines TRBV4-1 with TRBJ2-7; TRBD2 agrees at 9 bases. The V segment lost 2 bases and the J segment 3 bases; nucleotides outside the gene matches: 5. Germline CDR1 reads MGHRA; CDR2 reads YSYEKL. The CDR3 runs 15 residues. CDR3 amino acids: CASSQPTSGDYEQYF. The CDR3 coding sequence is TGCGCCAGCAGCCAACCGACTAGCGGAGACTACGAGCAGTACTTC.

The genes are TRBV2 and TRBJ2-7; unclear D gene. V was trimmed by 8 bases and J by 5 bases, leaving 10 bases between them. The CDR3 is 11 residues long. Germline V gives CDR1 SNHLY, CDR2 FYNNEI. CDR3 DNA: TGTGCCAGCCGGGTTATCCACGAGCAGTACTTC. Its protein product is CASRVIHEQYF.

The chain couples TRBV10-3 to TRBJ2-5, with TRBD2 matching 8 bases. This CDR3 has 12 amino acids. After removal of 8 bases from V and 5 bases from J, the junction contained 4 bases not matched to a gene. In germline, CDR1 is ENHRY, CDR2 SYGVKD. The CDR3 region is CAIGGTSETQYF. As DNA, the CDR3 is TGTGCCATCGGCGGGACTAGTGAGACCCAGTACTTC.

This sequence joins TRBV27 and TRBJ1-1, with D unresolved. The CDR3 is 15 amino acids. Trimming took off 7 bases at V and 12 bases at J, with 27 bases between the two ends. Germline CDR1 MNHEY, CDR2 SMNVEV (reference sequence). The CDR3 DNA reads as TGTGCCAGCAAATTGGGCGGGGAATGGGGTTCAACAACTTTCTTT. It translates to CASKLGGEWGSTTFF.

The V gene is TRBV14, the J gene TRBJ2-5; weak D call: TRBD2 (6 bases). V was cut by 0 bases and J by 2 bases, with 16 bases left in between. Per the germline V gene, CDR1 is SGHDN and CDR2 is FVKESK. The CDR3 totals 17 residues. CDR3 nucleotide sequence: TGTGCCAGCAGCCAAGATGGCGGGGTTGTGGCGCAAGAGACCCAGTACTTC. Translation: CASSQDGGVVAQETQYF.

The chain recombines TRBV20-1 with TRBJ2-3; TRBD2 matches at 7 bases. Germline CDR1 is DFQATT and CDR2 is SNEGSKA (reference sequence). J lost 5 bases, V lost 3 bases, and 5 bases had no gene match. The CDR3 is 13 residues long. Here the CDR3 reads CSARSGIIDTQYF. DNA of the CDR3: TGCAGTGCTAGGAGCGGGATCATAGATACGCAGTATTTT.

The CDR3 loop is CASRVTLLDTQYF. In DNA form, the CDR3 reads TGTGCCAGCAGAGTGACCCTGCTGGATACGCAGTATTTT. The chain employs TRBV2 and TRBJ2-3, with D unclear. Germline V gene data show CDR1 as SNHLY and CDR2 as FYNNEI. There are 13 residues in the CDR3. Trimming stripped 6 bases from V and 6 bases from J, with 13 bases between.

This clonotype was picked up one time. The chain has TRBV6-5 and TRBJ2-7; D ambiguous. This CDR3 is built from 15 residues. Trimming cost V 0 bases and J 7 bases, with 16 bases left between them. The germline V gene has CDR1 MNHEY and CDR2 SVGAGI. In DNA form, the CDR3 reads TGTGCCAGCAGTTACTCGAGTGGGTCCCCTCGGGAGCAGTACTTC. Amino acid sequence: CASSYSSGSPREQYF.

A single count supports this clonotype. This chain joins TRBV5-6 and TRBJ1-2, with D hard to call. CDR3 size: 16 residues. V lost 2 bases and J lost 5, with 19 bases in between. Germline V gene sequence: CDR1 SGHDT, CDR2 YYEEEE. DNA of the CDR3: TGTGCCAGCAGCTTCTTCTCTTCCGGGCTGGAGTATGGCTACACCTTC. This encodes CASSFFSSGLEYGYTF.

The CDR3 region is CASSLGPGAGQPQHF. Written as DNA, the CDR3 is TGTGCCAGCAGTTTAGGCCCGGGGGCGGGACAGCCCCAGCATTTT. The gene calls are TRBV12-3 or TRBV12-4 and TRBJ1-5; the D gene is possibly TRBD1 (6 bases). The CDR3 runs 15 residues. V lost 1 base and J 7 bases, leaving 14 bases between the germline ends.

The chain links TRBV6-1 to TRBJ1-2; no clear D. Trimming stripped 4 bases from V and 0 bases from J, with 9 bases between. Germline V lookup: CDR1 MNHNS, CDR2 SASEGT. CDR3 size: 14 residues. The CDR3 coding sequence is TGTGCCAGCAGTGTAACGGATACTAACTATGGCTACACCTTC. Translated, it gives CASSVTDTNYGYTF.

This clonotype occurred a few times. CDR3 DNA sequence: TGTGCCAGCAGCTCCGACAGGGACACTGAAGCTTTCTTT. Translated, it gives CASSSDRDTEAFF. The chain has TRBV7-3 and TRBJ1-1; 7 positions agree with TRBD1. Germline values: CDR1 SGHTA, CDR2 FQGTGA. The CDR3 sequence is 13 residues long. V shed 4 bases, J shed 3 bases, and the junction held 2 bases outside the gene matches.

The chain has TRBV28 and TRBJ2-3; TRBD2 aligns across 8 bases. V was pared by 2 bases and J by 5 bases, with 6 bases of the junction left unmatched. The germline gives CDR1 MDHEN, CDR2 SYDVKM. The CDR3 runs 15 residues. The CDR3, as DNA: TGTGCCAGCAGTTTACCCGGGGGGGGTAAAGATACGCAGTATTTT. Its translation: CASSLPGGGKDTQYF.

The rearrangement links TRBV7-2 to TRBJ2-3; D may be TRBD2 (5 bases). CDR1 is SGHTA and CDR2 is FQGNSA in the germline V gene. V was clipped by 1 base and J by 11 bases, with 19 bases between them. CDR3 size: 15 residues. The CDR3 DNA reads as TGTGCCAGCAGCTTAGATGGCGGAGGTACCCTACTGCAGTATTTT. Protein: CASSLDGGGTLLQYF.

The chain uses TRBV24-1 and TRBJ2-1, with TRBD1 matching 11 bases. The germline V gene has CDR1 KGHDR and CDR2 SFDVKD. This CDR3 region has 17 residues. With 4 bases clipped from V and 5 bases from J, the junction kept 9 bases outside the gene matches. The CDR3 region is CATSDLPGQGGHNEQFF. CDR3 DNA sequence: TGTGCCACCAGTGACCTACCGGGACAGGGGGGACACAATGAGCAGTTCTTC.

The chain combines TRBV5-1 with TRBJ2-1; tentative D call: TRBD1 (5 bases). Trimming removed 4 bases from V and 12 bases from J, with 23 bases in between. Germline V gene sequence: CDR1 SGHRS, CDR2 YFSETQ. The CDR3 runs to 15 residues. In nucleotides, the CDR3 is TGCGCCAGCAGCCTAACTCAGGGCCGGCAAATGATGCAGTTCTTC. Its translation is CASSLTQGRQMMQFF.

The rearrangement uses TRBV20-1 and TRBJ2-7; 12 nucleotides align to TRBD2. Germline CDR1 reads DFQATT; CDR2 reads SNEGSKA (reference sequence). The V gene end was trimmed by 4 bases and the J gene end by 2 bases; junction bases not matched to a gene: 3. This CDR3 has 14 amino acids. In DNA form, the CDR3 reads TGCAGTGCTACTACTAGCGGGAGGACCTACGAGCAGTACTTC. Its translation: CSATTSGRTYEQYF.

The chain links TRBV5-1 to TRBJ2-2; TRBD1 aligns across 7 bases. Germline-derived CDR1 and CDR2 are SGHRS and YFSETQ. CDR3 length equals 16 residues. With V trimmed by 4 bases and J by 0 bases, 6 bases remained unmatched. The chain's CDR3 is CASSLETGTNTGELFF. The CDR3 DNA is TGCGCCAGCAGCCTAGAGACAGGGACGAACACCGGGGAGCTGTTTTTT.

The rearrangement uses TRBV25-1 and TRBJ2-7; no clear D. Germline CDR1 reads MGHDK; CDR2 reads SYGVNS. The CDR3 is 13 residues long. The V gene lost 3 bases and the J gene lost 0 bases, with 6 bases spanning the gap. The CDR3 nucleotides read TGTGCCAGCAGTGACAGGAGCTCCTACGAGCAGTACTTC. It translates to CASSDRSSYEQYF.

The chain's CDR3 is CSATRRDQPQHF. The CDR3, as DNA: TGCAGTGCCACGAGAAGGGATCAGCCCCAGCATTTT. The chain has TRBV20-1 and TRBJ1-5; D remains ambiguous. The CDR3 sequence is 12 residues long. Trimming cost V 6 bases and J 5 bases, with 11 bases left between them. In germline, CDR1 is DFQATT, CDR2 SNEGSKA (reference sequence).

The chain recombines TRBV5-1 with TRBJ2-7, with D unclear. The V and J ends lost 2 bases and 5 bases respectively, with 8 bases between them. This CDR3 is 12 amino acids long. Germline V CDR1 and CDR2: SGHRS, YFSETQ. CDR3 loop: CASSLDGHEQYF. DNA for the CDR3: TGCGCCAGCAGCTTAGACGGACACGAGCAGTACTTC. The entire variable domain, with the rest obtained from reference TRBV5-1 and TRBJ2-7, is as follows: KAGVTQTPRYLIKTRGQQVTLSCSPISGHRSVSWYQQTPGQGLQFLFEYFSETQRNKGNFPGRFSGRQFSNSRSEMNVSTLELGDSALYLCASSLDGHEQYFGPGTRLTVT.

The CDR3 bases are TGTGCCAGCAAAGATTTTAAAAACATTCAGTACTTC. As protein: CASKDFKNIQYF. This chain connects TRBV6-1 to TRBJ2-4; D not certain. Germline V lookup: CDR1 MNHNS, CDR2 SASEGT. Trimming left V 7 bases short and J 4 bases short, with 8 bases between. The length of the CDR3 is 12 residues.

V usage is TRBV12-3 or TRBV12-4 and J usage is TRBJ1-5; no clear D gene. The CDR3 has 14 amino acids. The germline V and J ends were trimmed by 3 bases and 1 base, with 7 bases remaining between them. CDR3 sequence reads: CASSFEQSNQPQHF. In DNA form, the CDR3 reads TGTGCCAGCAGTTTTGAACAGAGCAATCAGCCCCAGCATTTT.

This clonotype was seen a few times. The V call is TRBV5-1, the J call TRBJ2-5; TRBD1 aligns across 7 bases. Losses at the gene ends were 4 bases for V and 1 base for J; bases not matched to a gene: 10. CDR1 is SGHRS, CDR2 YFSETQ, per germline. This CDR3 is built from 16 residues. CDR3 region: CASSMRRGLPQETQYF. As DNA, the CDR3 is TGCGCCAGCAGCATGCGAAGGGGGCTTCCCCAAGAGACCCAGTACTTC. The full variable domain, in which reference TRBV5-1 and TRBJ2-5 provide the parts outside the CDR3, is KAGVTQTPRYLIKTRGQQVTLSCSPISGHRSVSWYQQTPGQGLQFLFEYFSETQRNKGNFPGRFSGRQFSNSRSEMNVSTLELGDSALYLCASSMRRGLPQETQYFGPGTRLLVL.

The chain recombines TRBV28 with TRBJ2-3; maybe TRBD1 (5 bases). This CDR3 spans 13 amino acids. V was clipped by 8 bases and J by 7 bases, with 16 bases between them. Germline CDR1 reads MDHEN; CDR2 reads SYDVKM. The DNA for the CDR3 is TGTGCCAGCTCCGTACAAGGGGTATATACGCAGTATTTT. This codes for CASSVQGVYTQYF. Complete variable domain (other parts from reference TRBV28 and TRBJ2-3): DVKVTQSSRYLVKRTGEKVFLECVQDMDHENMFWYRQDPGLGLRLIYFSYDVKMKEKGDIPEGYSVSREKKERFSLILESASTNQTSMYLCASSVQGVYTQYFGPGTRLTVL.

The sample holds a few counts of this clonotype. The CDR3 DNA reads TGCAGCGTTGTGTCGGGGGGCGCTTATGGCTACACCTTC. Translated: CSVVSGGAYGYTF. This chain uses TRBV29-1 with TRBJ1-2, with a weak D call TRBD1 (6 bases). V was shortened by 4 bases and J by 5 bases, with 14 bases between the two germline ends. Germline V CDR1 and CDR2: SQVTM, ANQGSEA. This CDR3 region has 13 residues.

This clonotype appeared a single time. This sequence joins TRBV28 and TRBJ2-7; the D is unclear. V shed 4 bases and J shed 0 bases, with 7 bases lying between them. CDR1 MDHEN and CDR2 SYDVKM come from the germline V gene. This CDR3 region has 13 residues. CDR3 sequence (DNA): TGTGCCAGCAGTTCGGACCTCTCCTACGAGCAGTACTTC. Protein sequence: CASSSDLSYEQYF.